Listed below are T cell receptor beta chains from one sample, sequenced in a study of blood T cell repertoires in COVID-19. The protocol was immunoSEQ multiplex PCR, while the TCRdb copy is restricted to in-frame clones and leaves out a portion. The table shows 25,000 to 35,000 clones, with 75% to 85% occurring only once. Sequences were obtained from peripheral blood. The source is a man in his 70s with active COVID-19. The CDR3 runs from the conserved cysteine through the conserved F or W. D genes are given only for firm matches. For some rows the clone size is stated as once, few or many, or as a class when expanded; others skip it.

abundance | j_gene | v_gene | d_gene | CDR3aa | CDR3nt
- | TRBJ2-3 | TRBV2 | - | CASFRDLGDTQYF | TGTGCCAGCTTCCGGGATCTGGGGGATACGCAGTATTTT
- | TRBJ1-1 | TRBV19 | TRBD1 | CASTRQGPNTEAFF | TGTGCCAGTACCAGACAGGGACCGAACACTGAAGCTTTCTTT
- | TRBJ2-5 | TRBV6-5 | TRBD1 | CASSFSGQPQETQYF | TGTGCCAGCAGTTTTTCGGGACAGCCCCAAGAGACCCAGTACTTC
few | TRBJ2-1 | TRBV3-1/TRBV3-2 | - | CASSQVGPQFF | TGTGCCAGCAGCCAAGTCGGTCCTCAGTTCTTC
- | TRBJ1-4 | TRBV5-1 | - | CASSEVPGNEKLFF | TGCGCCAGCAGCGAAGTCCCCGGGAATGAAAAACTGTTTTTT
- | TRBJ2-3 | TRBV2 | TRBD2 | CASSGEGSGNTDTQYF | TGTGCCAGCAGCGGGGAGGGGAGCGGGAACACAGATACGCAGTATTTT
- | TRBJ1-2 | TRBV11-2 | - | CASSFGRAGYGYTF | TGTGCCAGCAGCTTCGGCAGGGCCGGCTATGGCTACACCTTC
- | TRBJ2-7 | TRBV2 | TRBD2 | CASARTSGGLGYEQYF | TGTGCCAGCGCTAGGACTAGCGGGGGGTTGGGCTACGAGCAGTACTTC
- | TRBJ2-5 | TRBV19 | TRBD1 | CASSGGQGLTQYF | TGTGCCAGTAGCGGGGGACAGGGGCTGACCCAGTACTTC
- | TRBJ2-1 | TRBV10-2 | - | CASISGHEQFF | TGCGCCAGCATCAGCGGGCATGAGCAGTTCTTC
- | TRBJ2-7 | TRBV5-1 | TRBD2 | CASSLSPPSGAPYEQYF | TGCGCCAGCAGCTTGTCCCCACCTAGCGGGGCCCCCTACGAGCAGTACTTC
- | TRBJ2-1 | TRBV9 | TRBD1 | CASSPRTGRNNEQFF | TGTGCCAGCAGCCCACGGACAGGGCGGAACAATGAGCAGTTCTTC
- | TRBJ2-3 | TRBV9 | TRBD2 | CASSGGTSGVSTDTQYF | TGTGCCAGCAGCGGAGGGACTAGCGGGGTTAGCACAGATACGCAGTATTTT
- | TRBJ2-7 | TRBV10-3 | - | CAISEILDGAYEQYF | TGTGCCATCAGTGAAATTCTCGACGGAGCCTACGAGCAGTACTTC
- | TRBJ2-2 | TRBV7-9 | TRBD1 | CASSLGQGVSSGELFF | TGTGCCAGCAGCTTGGGCCAGGGGGTATCTAGCGGGGAGCTGTTTTTT
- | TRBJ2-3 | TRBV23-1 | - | CATQRLVDVVLLPSTDTQYF | TGCGCCACCCAAAGACTAGTCGACGTAGTTTTACTCCCTAGCACAGATACGCAGTATTTT
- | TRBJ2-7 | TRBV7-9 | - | CASSLSLGGWSYEQYF | TGTGCCAGCAGCTTATCACTAGGGGGTTGGTCCTACGAGCAGTACTTC
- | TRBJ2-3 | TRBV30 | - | CAWKGAPGGTDTQYF | TGTGCCTGGAAAGGGGCTCCGGGGGGCACAGATACGCAGTATTTT
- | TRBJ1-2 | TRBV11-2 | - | CAGGGQGPSDGYTF | TGTGCCGGTGGGGGTCAGGGGCCATCCGATGGCTACACCTTC
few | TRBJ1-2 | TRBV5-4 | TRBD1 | CASSLEDRGYGYTF | TGTGCCAGCAGCTTGGAAGACAGGGGCTATGGCTACACCTTC
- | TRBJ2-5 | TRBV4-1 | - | CASGNWAETQYF | TGCGCCAGCGGAAATTGGGCGGAGACCCAGTACTTC
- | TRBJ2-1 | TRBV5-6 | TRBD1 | CASSFDQGAYNEQFF | TGTGCCAGCAGCTTTGATCAGGGGGCTTACAATGAGCAGTTCTTC
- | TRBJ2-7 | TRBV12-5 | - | CASAPSGAYEQYF | TGTGCTAGTGCCCCGTCGGGGGCCTACGAGCAGTACTTC
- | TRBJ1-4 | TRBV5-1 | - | CASSFVQGNEKLFF | TGCGCCAGCAGCTTCGTCCAGGGGAATGAAAAACTGTTTTTT
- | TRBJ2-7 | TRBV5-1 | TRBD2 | CASSPLAGGPREQYF | TGCGCCAGCAGCCCTCTAGCGGGAGGGCCAAGGGAGCAGTACTTC
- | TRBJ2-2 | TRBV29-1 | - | CSVTTMRGARGELFF | TGCAGCGTAACGACGATGCGCGGGGCGCGTGGGGAGCTGTTTTTT
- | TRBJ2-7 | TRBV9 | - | CASSVDGGGRLGSYEQYF | TGTGCCAGCAGCGTAGACGGCGGGGGCCGGCTCGGCTCCTACGAGCAGTACTTC
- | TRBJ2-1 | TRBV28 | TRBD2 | CASSLFASGSSREQFF | TGTGCCAGCAGTTTGTTCGCTAGCGGGAGCTCACGGGAGCAGTTCTTC
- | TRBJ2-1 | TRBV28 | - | CASSLYLAGQQQFF | TGTGCCAGCAGTCTATATTTAGCGGGACAGCAGCAGTTCTTC
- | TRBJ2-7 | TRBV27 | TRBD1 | CASFGQGKKANYYEQYF | TGTGCCAGCTTCGGACAGGGAAAAAAAGCCAACTACTACGAGCAGTACTTC